This entry lists 10 T cell receptor beta chains sequenced from one sample in a study of blood T cell repertoires in COVID-19. TCRdb keeps only in-frame clones here, not all; method: immunoSEQ multiplex PCR. The sample includes around 160,000 clones, about 88% seen only once; the top ten take less than 1%. The sequenced sample was peripheral blood. These receptors all come from a man younger than 30 with acute or convalescent COVID-19.

The V gene is TRBV12-3 or TRBV12-4, the J gene TRBJ1-5; D possibly corresponds to TRBD1 (5 bases). The CDR3 extends over 12 amino acids. Trimming took 7 bases from V and 4 from J, leaving 8 bases between them. The CDR3 spells CASTSGNQPQHF. The CDR3, as DNA: TGTGCCAGCACGTCAGGGAATCAGCCCCAGCATTTT.

The sample holds a few counts of this clone. This chain connects TRBV7-9 to TRBJ1-5, with TRBD1 as a possible D gene (6 bases). The CDR3 length is 14 residues. Deletions cut 5 bases from V and 3 bases from J, with 11 bases between. The V gene's germline CDR1 is SEHNR and CDR2 FQNEAQ (reference sequence). DNA for the CDR3: TGTGCCAGCAGCGAGACAGGACTCAATCAGCCCCAGCATTTT. Amino acids: CASSETGLNQPQHF.

The chain joins TRBV19 to TRBJ1-4; D may be TRBD1 (6 bases). This CDR3 contains 15 residues. Germline assignment: CDR1 LNHDA and CDR2 SQIVND (reference sequence). Trimming left V 3 bases short and J 3 bases short, with 11 bases between. This chain's CDR3 is CASSISDSPNEKLFF. CDR3 in DNA: TGTGCCAGTAGTATCTCGGACAGCCCTAATGAAAAACTGTTTTTT.

The count of this clone is one. This chain connects TRBV7-3 to TRBJ2-2; TRBD1 might be the D (6 bases). The length of the CDR3 is 13 residues. Trimming removed 5 bases at V and 5 bases at J, with 9 bases between. Germline V gives CDR1 SGHTA, CDR2 FQGTGA. The CDR3: CASSTQGTGELFF. CDR3 in DNA: TGTGCCAGCAGCACGCAGGGGACCGGGGAGCTGTTTTTT.

The rearrangement uses TRBV19 and TRBJ1-2; no firm D call. V lost 7 bases and J lost 4, with 10 bases in between. Germline loops: CDR1 LNHDA, CDR2 SQIVND (reference sequence). CDR3 length: 12 amino acids. The CDR3 nucleotides are TGTGCCAGTAATACGGGGTTCTATGGCTACACCTTC. Translation: CASNTGFYGYTF.

J is TRBJ1-5 and V is TRBV30; D remains unclear. V was clipped by 0 bases and J by 6 bases, with 9 bases between them. This CDR3 is built from 13 residues. From germline, CDR1 is GTSNPN and CDR2 SVGIG (reference sequence). In nucleotides, the CDR3 is TGTGCCTGGAGTGTACGGGGTGGTCAGCCCCAGCATTTT. Translated: CAWSVRGGQPQHF.

The chain links TRBV10-2 to TRBJ2-1; tentative D call: TRBD2 (5 bases). CDR3 length: 13 amino acids. CDR1 is WSHSY and CDR2 is SAAADI in the germline V gene. Trimming removed 5 bases at V and 0 bases at J, with 5 bases between. The CDR3 here is CASSRDSYNEQFF. Written as DNA, the CDR3 is TGCGCCAGCAGTCGGGACTCCTACAATGAGCAGTTCTTC.

This chain connects TRBV3-1 (or the pseudogene TRBV3-2) to TRBJ2-3, with TRBD2 matching over 8 bases. This CDR3 is built from 15 residues. The V and J ends lost 0 bases and 6 bases, in that order; junction bases with no gene match: 5. Germline loops: CDR1 LGHDT, CDR2 YNNKEL (reference sequence). This CDR3 reads CASSQDASGGDTQYF. The DNA for the CDR3 is TGTGCCAGCAGCCAAGATGCATCGGGGGGGGATACGCAGTATTTT.

This chain joins TRBV30 and TRBJ1-2, with 8 nucleotides matching TRBD1. The CDR3 has 13 amino acids. In germline, CDR1 is GTSNPN, CDR2 SVGIG (reference sequence). V shed 1 base, J shed 2 bases, and the junction held 0 bases outside the gene matches. CDR3 in DNA: TGTGCCTGGAGTGGACAGGGGAACTATGGCTACACCTTC. It specifies CAWSGQGNYGYTF.

This CDR3 reads CAWRGQSNQPQHF. The CDR3 DNA is TGTGCCTGGAGGGGACAGAGCAATCAGCCCCAGCATTTT. V and J are TRBV30 and TRBJ1-5; 7 nucleotides align to TRBD1. This CDR3 is built from 13 residues. Trimming removed 3 bases from V and 1 base from J; junction bases left unmatched: 0. Germline V gives CDR1 GTSNPN, CDR2 SVGIG (reference sequence).